These 11 T cell receptor beta chains were all obtained from the same sample, sequenced in a study of shared clonotypes between healthy human individuals. Produced via immunoSEQ multiplex PCR; TCRdb's table is partial and in-frame only. The table lists some 1,900,000 clones, around 96% of them singletons. Naive-designated CD8 cells lacked CD45RO, were positively enriched for CCR7, and omitted terminally differentiated effector memory CD45RA+ cells. The sequenced material came from naive CD8+ T cells sorted from blood. The receptors come from a man younger than 35 in good health.

This chain uses TRBV27 with TRBJ2-6; 8 bases match TRBD1. The CDR3 runs 19 residues. Trimming removed 5 bases from V and 0 bases from J; junction bases left unmatched: 12. Germline CDR1 and CDR2: MNHEY and SMNVEV (reference sequence). Written as DNA, the CDR3 is TGTGCCAGCAGTCCCCGGGAACAGGGGGTTTACTCTGGGGCCAACGTCCTGACTTTC. Translating gives CASSPREQGVYSGANVLTF.

The DNA of the CDR3 is TGTGCCAGCAGCTTGTCCGGGGCGAACTATGGCTACACCTTC. Translating gives CASSLSGANYGYTF. V is TRBV5-4 and J is TRBJ1-2; possibly TRBD1 for D (5 bases). The CDR3 has 14 amino acids. Trimming left V 1 base short and J 2 bases short, with 9 bases between. Germline assignment: CDR1 SGHNT and CDR2 YYREEE (reference sequence).

The rearrangement joins TRBV2 to TRBJ2-7; D gene unclear. Trimming stripped 6 bases from V and 4 bases from J, with 7 bases between. Germline values: CDR1 SNHLY, CDR2 FYNNEI. The CDR3 loop spans 11 amino acids. The CDR3 sequence is CASSQQYEQYF. The CDR3 nucleotides are TGTGCCAGCAGCCAGCAATACGAGCAGTACTTC. The full variable domain, its missing parts supplied by reference TRBV2 and TRBJ2-7, is EPEVTQTPSHQVTQMGQEVILRCVPISNHLYFYWYRQILGQKVEFLVSFYNNEISEKSEIFDDQFSVERPDGSNFTLKIRSTKLEDSAMYFCASSQQYEQYFGPGTRLTVT.

The V call is TRBV4-1, the J call TRBJ2-1; D is undetermined. V gave up 0 bases and J gave up 15 bases, with 12 bases separating them. The CDR3 covers 12 residues. Germline lookup yields CDR1 MGHRA and CDR2 YSYEKL. CDR3 loop: CASSQDGLAAFF. In nucleotides, the CDR3 is TGCGCCAGCAGCCAAGATGGGCTGGCAGCGTTCTTC.

This chain connects TRBV18 to TRBJ1-1; D call uncertain. CDR3 length: 14 amino acids. CDR1 and CDR2 (germline): KGHSH, LQKENI. Trimming pared 0 bases from V and 1 base from J, leaving 6 bases between. Here the CDR3 reads CASSPPPGNTEAFF. In DNA form, the CDR3 reads TGTGCCAGCTCACCACCGCCGGGGAACACTGAAGCTTTCTTT.

V usage is TRBV4-3 and J usage is TRBJ1-2; D possibly corresponds to TRBD1 (5 bases). CDR1 is LGHNA, CDR2 YSLEER, per germline. The CDR3 is 14 amino acids. Trimming cost V 0 bases and J 4 bases, with 9 bases left between them. The CDR3 nucleotides read TGCGCCAGCAGCCAAGAGTGGGACGGCTATGGCTACACCTTC. Its translation: CASSQEWDGYGYTF.

This clone has only one observation. This chain joins TRBV18 and TRBJ1-2; TRBD1 matches 7 bases. Unmatched junction bases numbered 9, after V lost 3 bases and J lost 8 bases. CDR1 KGHSH and CDR2 LQKENI come from the germline V gene. The CDR3 spans 14 residues. CDR3 in amino acids: CASSPLDRVEGYTF. CDR3 DNA sequence: TGTGCCAGCTCACCCCTAGACAGGGTTGAGGGCTACACCTTC.

The rearrangement uses TRBV5-4 and TRBJ2-3; 7 bases fit TRBD2. V trimming: 2 bases; J trimming: 3 bases; junction bases outside the gene matches: 15. CDR1 is SGHNT, CDR2 YYREEE, per germline (reference sequence). This CDR3 spans 18 amino acids. CDR3: CASSFSGFSGLETDTQYF. Written as DNA, the CDR3 is TGTGCCAGCAGCTTTTCAGGGTTTAGCGGGCTAGAAACAGATACGCAGTATTTT.

V gene TRBV7-8 combines with J gene TRBJ2-7; the D is unclear. Germline loops: CDR1 SGHVS, CDR2 FQNEAQ. V was pared by 4 bases and J by 0 bases, with 10 bases between. The CDR3 sequence is 14 residues long. In DNA form, the CDR3 reads TGTGCCAGCAGCTACCTTGAAGGCTCCTACGAGCAGTACTTC. As protein: CASSYLEGSYEQYF.

This chain joins TRBV19 and TRBJ1-6, with D unresolved. The CDR3 sequence is 11 residues long. Germline CDR1 LNHDA, CDR2 SQIVND (reference sequence). Trimming shortened V by 6 bases and J by 7 bases, and 4 bases separated the two germline ends. The CDR3 DNA sequence: TGTGCCAGTAGCCAAAATTCACCCCTCCACTTT. Its translation: CASSQNSPLHF.

Concerning this clone: The junction does not match germline at one end; this may be a read error. The rearrangement joins TRBV7-7 to TRBJ2-5; D not resolved. This CDR3 has 14 residues. CDR1 is SSHAT, CDR2 FNYEAQ, per germline (reference sequence). The DNA for the CDR3 is TGTGCTAGCAGCTTAGAACCAACCCAAGAGACCCAGTACTTC. It is translated as CASSLEPTQETQYF.